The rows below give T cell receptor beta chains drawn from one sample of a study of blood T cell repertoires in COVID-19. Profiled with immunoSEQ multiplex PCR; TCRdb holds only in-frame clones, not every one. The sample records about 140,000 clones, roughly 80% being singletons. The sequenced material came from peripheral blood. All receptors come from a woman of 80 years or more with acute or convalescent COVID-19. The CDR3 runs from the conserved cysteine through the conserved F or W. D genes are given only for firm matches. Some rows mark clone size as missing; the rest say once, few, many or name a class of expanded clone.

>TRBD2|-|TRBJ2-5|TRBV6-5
TGTGCCAGCAGTTTCACTAGCGCCCAAGAGACCCAGTACTTC
CASSFTSAQETQYF
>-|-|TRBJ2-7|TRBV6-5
TGTGCCAGCAGTTTACGACAGGTCTCCTACGAGCAGTACTTC
CASSLRQVSYEQYF
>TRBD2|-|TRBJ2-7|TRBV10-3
TGTGCCATCAGTGAGTCATGGGGTATAGCGGGGGATTACGAGCAGTACTTC
CAISESWGIAGDYEQYF
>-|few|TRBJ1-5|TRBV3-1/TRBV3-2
TGTGCCAGCAGCCAGGGGAGGGAACAGCCCCAGCATTTT
CASSQGREQPQHF
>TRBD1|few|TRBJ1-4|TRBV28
TGTGCCAGCAACCCCCAGTTGGGACAGATTAATGAAAAACTGTTTTTT
CASNPQLGQINEKLFF
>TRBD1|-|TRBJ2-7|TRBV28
TGTGCCAGCAGTTTTTATGGCAGGGGGTTCAGCTACGAGCAGTACTTC
CASSFYGRGFSYEQYF
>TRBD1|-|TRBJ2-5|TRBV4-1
TGCGCCAGCAGCCAAGTTGACAGGGGGGAGACCCAGTACTTC
CASSQVDRGETQYF
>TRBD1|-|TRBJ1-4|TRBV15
TGTGCCACCAGCAGAGTACCGACAGGGGGCTTGTCAAAACTGTTTTTT
CATSRVPTGGLSKLFF
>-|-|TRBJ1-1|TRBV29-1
TGCAGCGTTGGGGGACACGAGACTGAAGCTTTCTTT
CSVGGHETEAFF
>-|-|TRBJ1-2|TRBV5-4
TGTGCCAGCAGCCCGACAAATTACTATGGCTACACCTTC
CASSPTNYYGYTF
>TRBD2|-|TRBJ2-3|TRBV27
TGTGCCAGCAGTCCCACACGGGGGGGCCCTAGCACAGATACGCAGTATTTT
CASSPTRGGPSTDTQYF
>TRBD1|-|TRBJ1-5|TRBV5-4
TGTGCCAGCAGCTTTCTGCTACGGGACAGCTATAGCAATCAGCCCCAGCATTTT
CASSFLLRDSYSNQPQHF
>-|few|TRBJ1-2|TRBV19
TGTGCCAGTAGTATCGGTAGGAGCAACTATGGCTACACCTTC
CASSIGRSNYGYTF
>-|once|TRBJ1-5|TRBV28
TGTGCCAGCAGACAAGACAATCAGCCCCAGCATTTT
CASRQDNQPQHF
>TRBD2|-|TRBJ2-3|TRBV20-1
TGCAGTGCGAGTCAGCGGGAGGGCCTTTCAGATACGCAGTATTTT
CSASQREGLSDTQYF
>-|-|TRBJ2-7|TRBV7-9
TGTGCCAGCAGCTTAGGATTCTTGCTGGACAGCTCCTACGAGCAGTACTTC
CASSLGFLLDSSYEQYF
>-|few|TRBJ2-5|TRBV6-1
TGTGCCAGCAGTGAACAAACCTGGGCGATGATTAGAGAGACCCAGTACTTC
CASSEQTWAMIRETQYF
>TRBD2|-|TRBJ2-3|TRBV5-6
TGTGCCAGCAGCCTAGAGGGAGAAGGACTAGTGTCAGATACGCAGTATTTT
CASSLEGEGLVSDTQYF
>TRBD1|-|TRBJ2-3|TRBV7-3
TGTGCCAGCAGCTTGTACAGGGGGGACACAGATACGCAGTATTTT
CASSLYRGDTDTQYF
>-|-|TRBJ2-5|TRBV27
TGTGCCAGCAAGCTAGTATGGGGAGTCGAGACCCAGTACTTC
CASKLVWGVETQYF
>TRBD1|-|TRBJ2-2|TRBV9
TGTGCCAGCAGCTCCAACAGGGGTGACACCGGGGAGCTGTTTTTT
CASSSNRGDTGELFF
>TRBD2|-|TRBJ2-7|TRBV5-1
TGCGCCAGCAGCTTGGGGACTAGCGACTCCTACGAGCAGTACTTC
CASSLGTSDSYEQYF
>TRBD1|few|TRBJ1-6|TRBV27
TGTGCCAGCAGACAGGGGCTGTATAATTCACCCCTCCACTTT
CASRQGLYNSPLHF
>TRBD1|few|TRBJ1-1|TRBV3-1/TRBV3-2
TGTGCCAGCAGCCAAGGGTCCTATTTTGGGACAGGACGTGAAGCTTTCTTT
CASSQGSYFGTGREAFF
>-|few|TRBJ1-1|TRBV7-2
TGTGCCAGCAGCTTAGTAAGCGGGGTTGAAGCTTTCTTT
CASSLVSGVEAFF
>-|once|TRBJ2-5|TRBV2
TGTGCCAGCAGTGATGGTAGGGGTAGGGAGACCCAGTACTTC
CASSDGRGRETQYF
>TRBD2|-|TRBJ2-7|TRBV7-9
TGTGCCAGCAGCTTAACGGGGGGTTCGTCCTACGAGCAGTACTTC
CASSLTGGSSYEQYF
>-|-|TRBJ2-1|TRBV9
TGTGCCAGCAGCGTAGGGAGTCCGGGAATGGTGCAGTTCTTC
CASSVGSPGMVQFF
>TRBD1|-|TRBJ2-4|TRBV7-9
TGTGCCAGCAGCTACCGGGACAGGTGGTCAAGCAAAAACATTCAGTACTTC
CASSYRDRWSSKNIQYF
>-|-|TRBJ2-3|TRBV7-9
TGTGCCAGCAGCCACCGACCGCTAAATTACAGGGGACTCACAGATACGCAGTATTTT
CASSHRPLNYRGLTDTQYF
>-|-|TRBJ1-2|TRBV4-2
TGTGCCAGCAGCCAAGTCGGAGGCTCGAACTATGGCTACACCTTC
CASSQVGGSNYGYTF
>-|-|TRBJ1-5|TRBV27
TGTGCCAGCTCACTGACCGTTACAGGGAATCAGCCCCAGCATTTT
CASSLTVTGNQPQHF
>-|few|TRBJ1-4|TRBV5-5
TGTGCCAGCAAATTCTCGTTGGGGAGGAGTTCAACTAATGAAAAACTGTTTTTT
CASKFSLGRSSTNEKLFF
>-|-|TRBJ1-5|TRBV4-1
TGCGCCAGCAGCCGCCCCCGCCTTCGGCAGCCCCAGCATTTT
CASSRPRLRQPQHF
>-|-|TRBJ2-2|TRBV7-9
TGTGCCAGCAGCTTAGTTCAGAACACCGGGGAGCTGTTTTTT
CASSLVQNTGELFF
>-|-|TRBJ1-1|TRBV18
TGTGCCAGCTCACCACGAGGGCCAGGTAACACTGAAGCTTTCTTT
CASSPRGPGNTEAFF
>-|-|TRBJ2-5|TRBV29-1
TGCAGCGCGAGAGCAGGGCAAGAGACCCAGTACTTC
CSARAGQETQYF
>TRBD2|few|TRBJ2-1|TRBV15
TGTGCCACCAGCAGAGACAAGCGGGGGGGCCACCGGGAGCAGTTCTTC
CATSRDKRGGHREQFF
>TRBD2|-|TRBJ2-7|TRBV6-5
TGTGCCAGCACCGGACTAGCGGGAGGTCACGAGCAGTACTTC
CASTGLAGGHEQYF
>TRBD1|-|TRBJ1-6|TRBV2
TGTGCCAGCAACCAGGGGGCCTTAAATAATTCACCCCTCCACTTT
CASNQGALNNSPLHF
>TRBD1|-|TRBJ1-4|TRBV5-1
TGCGCCAGCAGCTTTGCCGCGGGACAGGGGCTTCGGGCCCGGAAACTGTTTTTT
CASSFAAGQGLRARKLFF
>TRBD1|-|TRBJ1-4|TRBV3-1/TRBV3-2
TGTGCCAGCAGCCCTCGGGACAGGGTATTTCAGGGTAATGAAAAACTGTTTTTT
CASSPRDRVFQGNEKLFF
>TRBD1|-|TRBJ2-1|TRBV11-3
TGTGCCAGCAGCTTAGGTGGACAGGGGTACAATGAGCAGTTCTTC
CASSLGGQGYNEQFF
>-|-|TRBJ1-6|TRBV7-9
TGTGCCAGCAGCTTAGTTCAGAATTCACCCCTCCACTTT
CASSLVQNSPLHF
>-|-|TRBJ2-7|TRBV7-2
TGTGCCAGCAGCCCGTTTGGCGGGGGCCGCTCCTACGAGCAGTACTTC
CASSPFGGGRSYEQYF
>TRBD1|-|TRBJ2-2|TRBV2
TGTGCCAGCAGTGGGGGACAGGGTAACGTCGGCGGGGAGCTGTTTTTT
CASSGGQGNVGGELFF
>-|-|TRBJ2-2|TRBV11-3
TGTGCCAGCAGTCGAACCGGGACAAACACCGGGGAGCTGTTTTTT
CASSRTGTNTGELFF
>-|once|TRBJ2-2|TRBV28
TGTGCCAGCAGCACGGGTTTGAACACCGGGGAGCTGTTTTTT
CASSTGLNTGELFF
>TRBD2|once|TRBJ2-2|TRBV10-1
TGCGCCAGCAGGAAAAGCGGGAGGGCCGACACCGGGGAGCTGTTTTTT
CASRKSGRADTGELFF
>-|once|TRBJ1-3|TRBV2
TGTGCCAGCATAAATCGGCAGTTCTCCGGGGGAAACACCATATATTTT
CASINRQFSGGNTIYF
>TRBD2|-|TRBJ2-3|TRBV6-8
TGTGCCAGCAGTTACTCGAGTACTAGCGGGGAGGGCACAGATACGCAGTATTTT
CASSYSSTSGEGTDTQYF
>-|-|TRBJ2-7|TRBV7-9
TGTGCCAGCAGCTCGGCCACAGGGACCAACTACGAGCAGTACTTC
CASSSATGTNYEQYF
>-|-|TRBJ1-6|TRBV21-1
TGTGCCAGCAGCAAAGAGGCCGGGGAGCCAGGGGAAAGCTCCTATAATTCACCCCTCCACTTT
CASSKEAGEPGESSYNSPLHF
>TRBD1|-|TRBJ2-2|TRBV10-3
TGTGCCACCGCATCGGGACAGGGTAACACCGGGGAGCTGTTTTTT
CATASGQGNTGELFF
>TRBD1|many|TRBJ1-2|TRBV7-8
TGTGCCAGCAGCTCAGTTCGGACAGGGCAACATGGCTACACCTTC
CASSSVRTGQHGYTF